This paragraph reports one T cell receptor beta chain. Only in-frame clones appear in the TCRdb table, and some are missing; sequencing was by immunoSEQ multiplex PCR. In the table there are around 200,000 clones, roughly 86% of which are singletons. This specimen belongs to a study of blood T cell repertoires in COVID-19. About the study: The United States, Italy and Spain were the sources of the acute and convalescent COVID-19 samples.

This clonotype was sampled from a man in his 70s with acute or convalescent COVID-19. The sequenced material came from peripheral blood.

The CDR3 region is CAISSRTSGGMNTGELFF. The CDR3 coding sequence is TGTGCCATCAGTTCCCGGACTAGCGGGGGAATGAACACCGGGGAGCTGTTTTTT. This rearrangement joins TRBV10-3 to TRBJ2-2; 13 bases line up with TRBD2. Germline CDR1 reads ENHRY; CDR2 reads SYGVKD. With 5 bases clipped from V and 1 base from J, the junction kept 7 bases outside the gene matches. This CDR3 is built from 18 residues.